This T cell receptor beta chain derives from a study of beta chain features in type 1 diabetes. General study findings and limits: Shorter templates may be favored by PCR, equally so in patients and controls.

The study reverse transcribed the entire isolated RNA, so it sequenced expressed TCRB transcripts. Deep immunoSEQ sequencing covered naive, central memory and regulatory T cell samples. Repertoires were generated with immunoSEQ multiplex PCR, while TCRdb's copy carries only in-frame clones and drops some. The sample has a few hundred thousand clones, 25% to 35% seen once. This clone appeared a few times. The antigen remains unidentified. Sorting based on CD45RO/CCR7/CD25/CD127/CD95/CD27 separated CD4+ naive, central memory, regulatory and stem cell-like memory cells. The CDR3 consists of 11 residues. Per germline, CDR1 DFQATT and CDR2 SNEGSKA (reference sequence). Trimming removed 8 bases at V and 3 bases at J, with 10 bases between.

The sequencing sample was made of central memory CD4+ T cells from blood. The TCR was taken from a man aged 25 to 40 in good health. This chain uses TRBV20-1 with TRBJ1-1; D gene unclear. For the CDR3, the DNA is TGCAGTAGTGGGTTGGACACTGAAGCTTTCTTT. Translated: CSSGLDTEAFF.